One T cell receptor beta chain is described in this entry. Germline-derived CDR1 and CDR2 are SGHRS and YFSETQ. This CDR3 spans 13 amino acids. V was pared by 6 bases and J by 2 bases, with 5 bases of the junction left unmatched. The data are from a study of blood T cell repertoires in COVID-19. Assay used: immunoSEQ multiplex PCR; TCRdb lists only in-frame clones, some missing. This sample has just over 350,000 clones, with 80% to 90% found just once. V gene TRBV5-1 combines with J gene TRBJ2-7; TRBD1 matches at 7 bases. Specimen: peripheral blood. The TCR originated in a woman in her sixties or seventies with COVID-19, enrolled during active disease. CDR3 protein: CASIRTGTYEQYF. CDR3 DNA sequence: TGCGCCAGCATTAGGACAGGAACCTACGAGCAGTACTTC.